The entry that follows covers one T cell receptor beta chain sequence. These data originate in a study of technical replicates of blood from a handful of donors. The germline CDR1 and CDR2 sequences are SGDLS and YYNGEE. The CDR3 length is 16 residues. V was clipped by 2 bases and J by 4 bases; unmatched bases: 8. Profiling relied on immunoSEQ multiplex PCR, and the TCRdb table lists in-frame clones only, not all of them. The sample lists fewer than 100,000 clones, 90% to 95% seen once, with 0.25% to 0.35% in the top ten. The TCR originated in a human donor in good health. Specimen: T cells isolated from PBMCs. V usage is TRBV9 and J usage is TRBJ1-4; 7 bases are a match to TRBD1. CDR3 DNA: TGTGCCAGCAGCGTTTCGGACAGGACCTATAATGAAAAACTGTTTTTT. Protein product: CASSVSDRTYNEKLFF. Complete variable domain (other parts from reference TRBV9 and TRBJ1-4): DSGVTQTPKHLITATGQRVTLRCSPRSGDLSVYWYQQSLDQGLQFLIQYYNGEERAKGNILERFSAQQFPDLHSELNLSSLELGDSALYFCASSVSDRTYNEKLFFGSGTQLSVL.